The 6 T cell receptor beta chains below come from one sample, sequenced in a study of shared clonotypes between healthy human individuals. Terminally differentiated effector memory CD45RA+ cells were excluded by CCR7 positive selection of CD45RO-negative cells. Libraries were prepared by immunoSEQ multiplex PCR; TCRdb keeps only in-frame clonotypes and omits some of them. The sample consists of roughly 2 million clones, roughly 94% of them appearing once. The sample was naive CD8+ T cells sorted from blood. These receptors came from a man aged 18 to 30 in good health.

The chain combines TRBV25-1 with TRBJ2-7; 7 nucleotides align to TRBD1. V trimming: 3 bases; J trimming: 2 bases; junction bases outside the gene matches: 7. In germline, CDR1 is MGHDK, CDR2 SYGVNS. The CDR3 is made up of 15 amino acids. The CDR3 region is CASSDRTGAAYEQYF. CDR3 bases: TGTGCCAGCAGTGATCGAACAGGGGCCGCCTACGAGCAGTACTTC.

This chain joins TRBV5-1 and TRBJ2-5; D unclear. CDR1 and CDR2 from the germline V gene are SGHRS and YFSETQ. Trimming pared 4 bases from V and 0 bases from J, leaving 10 bases between. CDR3 length: 14 residues. The CDR3 coding sequence is TGCGCCAGCAGCCGCAGAATTGACCAAGAGACCCAGTACTTC. Its translation is CASSRRIDQETQYF.

The V call is TRBV7-2, the J call TRBJ2-7, with 11 bases fitting TRBD2. Germline V lookup: CDR1 SGHTA, CDR2 FQGNSA. V dropped 4 bases and J dropped 3; count of bases not matched to a gene: 5. CDR3 length: 15 amino acids. The CDR3 reads CASSSGLAAIYEQYF. CDR3 coding DNA: TGTGCCAGCAGCTCGGGACTAGCGGCAATCTACGAGCAGTACTTC. The full variable domain, rest sourced from reference TRBV7-2 and TRBJ2-7, is GAGVSQSPSNKVTEKGKDVELRCDPISGHTALYWYRQSLGQGLEFLIYFQGNSAPDKSGLPSDRFSAERTGGSVSTLTIQRTQQEDSAVYLCASSSGLAAIYEQYFGPGTRLTVT.

The rearrangement links TRBV27 to TRBJ2-7; D possibly corresponds to TRBD2 (6 bases). CDR3 length equals 18 residues. The germline V gene encodes CDR1 MNHEY and CDR2 SMNVEV (reference sequence). Deletions cut 2 bases from V and 0 bases from J, with 20 bases between. Here the CDR3 DNA reads TGTGCCAGCAGTTTACAACGAAGCACTAGCTGGAGCTCCTACGAGCAGTACTTC. This gives the protein CASSLQRSTSWSSYEQYF.

The chain combines TRBV2 with TRBJ1-3, with D hard to call. Trimming removed 5 bases at V and 0 bases at J, with 8 bases between. Germline lookup yields CDR1 SNHLY and CDR2 FYNNEI. This CDR3 region has 14 residues. In DNA form, the CDR3 reads TGTGCCAGCAGTCCTTGGGGCTCTGGAAACACCATATATTTT. This translates into CASSPWGSGNTIYF. Based on the CDR3 plus reference TRBV2 and TRBJ1-3, the full variable domain is EPEVTQTPSHQVTQMGQEVILRCVPISNHLYFYWYRQILGQKVEFLVSFYNNEISEKSEIFDDQFSVERPDGSNFTLKIRSTKLEDSAMYFCASSPWGSGNTIYFGEGSWLTVV.

This clone was recorded only once. The V gene is TRBV11-2, the J gene TRBJ2-7, with a weak D call TRBD1 (6 bases). From germline, CDR1 is SGHAT and CDR2 FQNNGV. V shed 5 bases and J shed 4 bases, with 12 bases lying between them. The CDR3 is made up of 13 amino acids. This CDR3 reads CASSPRTVYEQYF. The DNA of the CDR3 is TGTGCCAGCAGCCCAAGGACAGTTTACGAGCAGTACTTC.